Each of the 27 T cell receptor beta chains below was sequenced from the same sample in a study of early T cells in non-severe SARS-CoV-2 infection. Using its own MiXCR run on the 5' RACE reads, TCRdb lists one record per CDR3 protein. The sample holds about 33,000 distinct CDR3 sequences, 5.5% to 7% seen once. The material sequenced was whole blood. The receptors derive from an adult who was a healthcare worker with PCR-confirmed SARS-CoV-2 infection or an uninfected control (not recorded which).

The table lists this clonotype with a few counts. V usage is TRBV21-1 and J usage is TRBJ2-5; TRBD2, as called in the table, went unchecked against the DNA. TRBV21-1 is shown as a pseudogene. The CDR3 contains 15 residues. The chain's CDR3 is CASSGLAGRQETQYF. In DNA form, the CDR3 reads TGTGCCAGCAGCGGACTAGCGGGGAGGCAAGAGACCCAGTACTTC.

This clonotype was counted at least ten times. The V and J genes are TRBV11-2 and TRBJ2-2; the D is unclear. Deletions cut 1 base from V and 7 bases from J, with 7 bases between. This CDR3 has 13 residues. The germline gives CDR1 SGHAT, CDR2 FQNNGV. In DNA form, the CDR3 reads TGTGCCAGCAGCTTAGCGTACATCGGGGAGCTGTTTTTT. This encodes CASSLAYIGELFF.

With respect to this clonotype: One base away lies a much larger clone, so this may be a sequencing read error. This chain joins TRBV6-1 and TRBJ1-1; D ambiguous. Trimming left V 7 bases short and J 4 bases short, with 13 bases between. CDR3 size: 13 residues. Germline V gives CDR1 MNHNS, CDR2 SASEGT. In nucleotides, the CDR3 is TGTGCCAGCAAGTCGACTGTCGGCACTGAAGCTTTCTTT. This codes for CASKSTVGTEAFF.

This clonotype was counted ten times or more. The rearrangement links TRBV10-3 to TRBJ2-7; D is uncertain. Germline V gene sequence: CDR1 ENHRY, CDR2 SYGVKD. The CDR3 covers 12 residues. V gave up 4 bases and J gave up 3 bases, with 7 bases separating them. CDR3 DNA sequence: TGTGCCATCAGTGGAAAGGGCTACGAGCAGTACTTC. Translating gives CAISGKGYEQYF.

This clonotype occurred a few times. This chain uses TRBV5-1 with TRBJ2-1; possibly TRBD1 for D (5 bases). Trimming left V 3 bases short and J 2 bases short, with 15 bases between. This CDR3 has 16 residues. Per the germline V gene, CDR1 is SGHRS and CDR2 is YFSETQ. CDR3 in DNA: TGCGCCAGCAGCTCCGCCACAGGAGTCCCCTACAATGAGCAGTTCTTC. This encodes CASSSATGVPYNEQFF.

This clonotype was observed many times. The rearrangement joins TRBV6-6 to TRBJ1-4; no definite D call. Trimming took off 2 bases at V and 7 bases at J, with 2 bases between the two ends. The CDR3 loop spans 11 amino acids. Germline assignment: CDR1 MNHNY and CDR2 SVGAGI (reference sequence). CDR3: CASSYGEKLFF. CDR3 DNA sequence: TGTGCCAGCAGTTACGGTGAAAAACTGTTTTTT.

The sample holds many counts of this clonotype. The rearrangement joins TRBV5-1 to TRBJ2-3; 7 positions agree with TRBD1. Trimming cost V 5 bases and J 1 base; bases outside gene matches: 10. This CDR3 is built from 16 residues. Germline CDR1 reads SGHRS; CDR2 reads YFSETQ. In nucleotides, the CDR3 is TGCGCCAGCAGTCCGCCCAGAACAGGGGGCACAGATACGCAGTATTTT. Its protein product is CASSPPRTGGTDTQYF.

Ten or more counts support this clonotype. This chain uses TRBV13 with TRBJ2-1; D is tentatively TRBD1 or TRBD2 (6 bases each). This CDR3 is built from 12 residues. CDR1 PRHDT and CDR2 FYEKMQ come from the germline V gene (reference sequence). The V end was cut by 6 bases, the J end by 6 bases, with 9 bases between. The CDR3 sequence is CASSKGGNEQFF. CDR3 in DNA: TGTGCCAGCAGTAAGGGGGGCAATGAGCAGTTCTTC.

This clonotype was observed many times. The chain employs TRBV9 and TRBJ2-3; 15 bases map to TRBD2. The CDR3 length is 17 residues. The V segment lost 2 bases and the J segment 3 bases; nucleotides outside the gene matches: 4. Per the germline V gene, CDR1 is SGDLS and CDR2 is YYNGEE. CDR3 sequence reads: CASSVGTSGGYTDTQYF. Written as DNA, the CDR3 is TGTGCCAGCAGCGTGGGGACTAGCGGGGGGTATACAGATACGCAGTATTTT.

The table lists this clonotype with many counts. This sequence joins TRBV12-5 and TRBJ2-7; D is uncertain. The CDR3 consists of 11 residues. Trimming removed 5 bases from V and 6 bases from J, with 8 bases in between. Germline V gives CDR1 LGHNT, CDR2 FRNRAP. CDR3 protein: CASGLRSEQYF. CDR3 coding DNA: TGTGCTAGTGGTCTCAGGTCCGAGCAGTACTTC.

This clonotype has ten or more counts. The chain combines TRBV5-4 with TRBJ1-1, with 7 bases that match TRBD1. V was clipped by 3 bases and J by 0 bases; unmatched bases: 5. CDR3 length: 15 residues. Germline values: CDR1 SGHNT, CDR2 YYREEE (reference sequence). CDR3 sequence (DNA): TGTGCCAGCAGCTCTGGGACAGAAATGAACACTGAAGCTTTCTTT. Encoded protein: CASSSGTEMNTEAFF.

This clonotype was seen ten or more times. The chain is built from TRBV12-3 or TRBV12-4 and TRBJ2-7; the match to TRBD1 covers 11 bases. V shed 7 bases, J shed 2 bases, and the junction held 10 bases outside the gene matches. The CDR3 has 16 amino acids. The CDR3 DNA reads TGTGCCAGCAACCCGACGGGACAGGGGGTTGCCTACGAGCAGTACTTC. Translation: CASNPTGQGVAYEQYF.

As concerns this clonotype: Given a much more abundant clone one base away, this may be a read error. The chain links TRBV14 to TRBJ2-3; TRBD2 might be the D (5 bases). Trimming took 2 bases from V and 7 from J, leaving 13 bases between them. There are 14 residues in the CDR3. The germline CDR1 and CDR2 sequences are SGHDN and FVKESK. CDR3 region: CASSQRGLLNTQYF. CDR3 sequence (DNA): TGTGCCAGCAGCCAACGCGGGCTACTTAATACGCAGTATTTT.

The genes are TRBV15 and TRBJ2-5; D uncertain. The V gene lost 5 bases and the J gene lost 1 base, with 14 bases spanning the gap. Germline CDR1 and CDR2: LNHNV and YYDKDF (reference sequence). CDR3 length: 15 residues. CDR3 sequence reads: CATSPRARVQETQYF. CDR3 nucleotide sequence: TGTGCCACCAGCCCCCGAGCCAGAGTCCAAGAGACCCAGTACTTC.

This clonotype has a count of ten or more. The V gene is TRBV10-2, the J gene TRBJ2-5; possible D gene TRBD2, 6 bases. The V end was cut by 8 bases, the J end by 1 base, with 14 bases between. CDR1 WSHSY and CDR2 SAAADI come from the germline V gene. This CDR3 has 14 residues. CDR3 loop: CASGGGLSQETQYF. CDR3 coding DNA: TGCGCCAGCGGGGGAGGACTGTCCCAAGAGACCCAGTACTTC.

The sample holds many counts of this clonotype. V and J are TRBV6-6 and TRBJ2-3; 9 nucleotides align to TRBD1. V shed 6 bases, J shed 5 bases, and the junction held 3 bases outside the gene matches. The CDR3 consists of 13 residues. Germline V CDR1 and CDR2: MNHNY, SVGAGI (reference sequence). CDR3 protein: CASRQGAGDTQYF. DNA for the CDR3: TGTGCCAGCAGACAGGGGGCCGGAGATACGCAGTATTTT.

This clonotype has at least ten counts. The gene calls are TRBV5-4 and TRBJ1-1, with 8 bases identical to TRBD1. J lost 4 bases, V lost 7 bases, and 6 bases had no gene match. Germline values: CDR1 SGHNT, CDR2 YYREEE (reference sequence). The CDR3 has 13 amino acids. CDR3 in amino acids: CASLGQGSTEAFF. Written as DNA, the CDR3 is TGTGCCAGCCTAGGACAGGGAAGCACTGAAGCTTTCTTT. The variable domain in full, with the rest retrieved from reference TRBV5-4 and TRBJ1-1, is ETGVTQSPTHLIKTRGQQVTLRCSSQSGHNTVSWYQQALGQGPQFIFQYYREEENGRGNFPPRFSGLQFPNYSSELNVNALELDDSALYLCASLGQGSTEAFFGQGTRLTVV.

Ten or more counts support this clonotype. The chain carries TRBV5-4 and TRBJ1-2, with D perhaps matching TRBD1 (5 bases). Germline loops: CDR1 SGHNT, CDR2 YYREEE (reference sequence). The V end lost 4 bases, the J end lost 3 bases, and 10 bases lay between the germline ends. The length of the CDR3 is 13 residues. The CDR3 region has the DNA TGTGCCAGCAGCCGAACAGGCGACTATGGCTACACCTTC. It is translated as CASSRTGDYGYTF.

Points on this clonotype: A much larger clone lies a single base off, so this may be a read error. The CDR3 ends on some other residue instead of the conserved phenylalanine or tryptophan, so this is likely a read error. The chain uses TRBV11-2 and TRBJ1-1; D gene uncertain. From germline, CDR1 is SGHAT and CDR2 FQNNGV. Trimming cost V 7 bases and J 0 bases, with 9 bases left between them. The CDR3 length is 13 residues. In DNA, the CDR3 is TGTGCCAGCACCCTCCAGATGAACACTGAAGCTTTCTCT. Protein: CASTLQMNTEAFS.

This clonotype was found a few times. The chain combines TRBV7-9 with TRBJ2-5, with D possibly matching TRBD1 (5 bases). The CDR3 is made up of 14 amino acids. V was shortened by 2 bases and J by 2 bases, with 9 bases between the two germline ends. Germline V CDR1 and CDR2: SEHNR, FQNEAQ (reference sequence). The CDR3 DNA reads TGTGCCAGCAGCTTAACGGACATTCAAGAGACCCAGTACTTC. It yields the protein CASSLTDIQETQYF.

This clonotype has ten or more counts. The chain employs TRBV10-3 and TRBJ2-7; 9 bases agree with TRBD1. Germline lookup yields CDR1 ENHRY and CDR2 SYGVKD. V shed 10 bases, J shed 0 bases, and the junction held 7 bases outside the gene matches. There are 14 residues in the CDR3. The CDR3 here is CATWGQGTSYEQYF. CDR3 nucleotide sequence: TGTGCCACCTGGGGACAGGGAACCTCCTACGAGCAGTACTTC.

This clonotype was seen at least ten times. V usage is TRBV19 and J usage is TRBJ1-1; D call uncertain. This CDR3 is built from 15 residues. V was cut by 7 bases and J by 1 base, with 16 bases left in between. CDR1 is LNHDA and CDR2 is SQIVND in the germline V gene (reference sequence). The CDR3 here is CASKRPGRKNTEAFF. CDR3 sequence (DNA): TGTGCCAGTAAGAGGCCTGGGCGGAAGAACACTGAAGCTTTCTTT.

This clonotype showed up many times. J is TRBJ1-2 and V is TRBV21-1. TRBV21-1 is a documented pseudogene. The CDR3 runs to 15 residues. The CDR3 region is CASSKAQTAYYGYTF. Written as DNA, the CDR3 is TGTGCCAGCAGCAAAGCACAGACAGCTTACTATGGCTACACCTTC.

This clonotype was detected many times. This chain uses TRBV6-1 with TRBJ2-1; 9 bases agree with TRBD1. The V gene end was trimmed by 4 bases and the J gene end by 4 bases; junction bases not matched to a gene: 5. CDR3 length: 15 amino acids. Germline loops: CDR1 MNHNS, CDR2 SASEGT. The CDR3, as DNA: TGTGCCAGCAGTGGTAGGGGACAGGGTTACAATGAGCAGTTCTTC. Residues: CASSGRGQGYNEQFF.

This clonotype was picked up many times. V usage is TRBV5-1 and J usage is TRBJ2-1; TRBD1 matches 7 bases. Germline CDR1 and CDR2: SGHRS and YFSETQ. The ends lost 4 bases at V and 7 bases at J; junction bases unmatched: 5. This CDR3 comprises 13 residues. In nucleotides, the CDR3 is TGCGCCAGCAGCAGCGACAGGGCGAATGAGCAGTTCTTC. Protein sequence: CASSSDRANEQFF.

The sample holds a few counts of this clonotype. V gene TRBV7-2 combines with J gene TRBJ2-3, with D perhaps TRBD1 or TRBD2 (6 bases each). CDR1 is SGHTA, CDR2 FQGNSA, per germline. Trimming took 3 bases from V and 7 from J, leaving 14 bases between them. The CDR3 has 14 amino acids. CDR3 in amino acids: CASSLTGAANTQYF. Written as DNA, the CDR3 is TGTGCCAGCAGCTTGACGGGGGCCGCGAATACGCAGTATTTT.

The chain is built from TRBV5-1 and TRBJ2-7; D is undetermined. From germline, CDR1 is SGHRS and CDR2 YFSETQ. The germline V and J ends were trimmed by 4 bases and 1 base, with 12 bases remaining between them. The CDR3 sequence is 14 residues long. The DNA for the CDR3 is TGCGCCAGCAGCCAGGTGTCACCGTCCTACGAGCAGTACTTC. This gives the protein CASSQVSPSYEQYF.